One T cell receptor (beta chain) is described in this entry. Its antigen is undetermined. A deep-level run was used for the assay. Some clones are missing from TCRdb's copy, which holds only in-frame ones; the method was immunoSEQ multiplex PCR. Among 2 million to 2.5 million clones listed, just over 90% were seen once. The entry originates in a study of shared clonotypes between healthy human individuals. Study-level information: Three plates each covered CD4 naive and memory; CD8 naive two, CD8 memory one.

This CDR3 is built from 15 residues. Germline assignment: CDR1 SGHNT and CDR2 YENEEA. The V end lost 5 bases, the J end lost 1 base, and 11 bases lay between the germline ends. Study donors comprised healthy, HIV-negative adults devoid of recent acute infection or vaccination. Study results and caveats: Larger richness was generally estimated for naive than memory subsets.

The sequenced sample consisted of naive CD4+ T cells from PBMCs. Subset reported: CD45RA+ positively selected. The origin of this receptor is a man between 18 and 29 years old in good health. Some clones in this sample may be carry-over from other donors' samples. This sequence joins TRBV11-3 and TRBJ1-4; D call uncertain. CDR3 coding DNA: TGTGCCAGCAGCCCCCCCCGGAAAACTAATGAAAAACTGTTTTTT. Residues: CASSPPRKTNEKLFF. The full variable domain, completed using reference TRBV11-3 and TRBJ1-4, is EAGVVQSPRYKIIEKKQPVAFWCNPISGHNTLYWYLQNLGQGPELLIRYENEEAVDDSQLPKDRFSAERLKGVDSTLKIQPAELGDSAVYLCASSPPRKTNEKLFFGSGTQLSVL.